This is a list of T cell receptor beta chains from one sample in a study of blood T cells in healthy people across ages. TCRdb itself ran the 5' RACE reads through MiXCR, one entry per CDR3 protein. The profile shows under 2,000,000 distinct CDR3 sequences, around 50% of them singletons. Sequenced: blood. The receptor source for this set is a woman aged 40 to 49 in good health. Each CDR3 is given with its conserved first and last residue.

J: TRBJ2-3
V: TRBV29-1
length: 12
CDR3: CSVTAQGDTQYF

J: TRBJ2-5
V: TRBV18
length: 15
CDR3: CASSRPGTTEETQYF

J: TRBJ1-5
V: TRBV24-1
length: 14
CDR3: CATSLPSVNQPQHF

J: TRBJ2-5
V: TRBV6-2/TRBV6-3
length: 15
CDR3: CASSHTRTTGETQYF

J: NA
V: TRBV29-1
length: 12
CDR3: CSPKRAYNEQYF

J: TRBJ2-6
V: TRBV7-2
length: 20
CDR3: CASSLQTTSGDHSGANVLTF

J: NA
V: TRBV6-1
length: 16
CDR3: CASSPLNVAGASEQYF

J: NA
V: TRBV7-2
length: 14
CDR3: CASSFGRKDYEQYF

J: TRBJ1-2
V: TRBV21-1
length: 17
CDR3: CASSKAGGGWENYGYTF

J: TRBJ2-1
V: TRBV9
length: 16
CDR3: CASSVEEGGRYNEQFF

J: TRBJ1-2
V: TRBV12-3/TRBV12-4
length: 16
CDR3: CASSLHPGGAGYGYTF

J: NA
V: TRBV20-1
length: 14
CDR3: CSAATGIGVNEQYF

J: TRBJ2-1
V: TRBV29-1
length: 13
CDR3: CSVSESSYNEQFF

J: TRBJ2-1
V: TRBV20-1
length: 17
CDR3: CSAITSGRIISYNEQFF

J: TRBJ1-2
V: TRBV4-1
length: 16
CDR3: CASSQPTRGDNYGYTF

J: TRBJ1-2
V: TRBV6-5
length: 14
CDR3: CASSYEAGGSGYTF

J: TRBJ1-2
V: TRBV15
length: 14
CDR3: CATSGGTLNYGYTF

J: TRBJ2-1
V: TRBV7-2
length: 18
CDR3: CASSFRPMLAGGPYEQFF

J: TRBJ2-1
V: TRBV20-1
length: 14
CDR3: CSARGWPIDHEQFF

J: TRBJ1-2
V: TRBV20-1
length: 13
CDR3: CSVSVDREEGYTF

J: TRBJ2-7
V: TRBV3-1
length: 15
CDR3: CASSQVIGGGYEQYF

J: TRBJ1-1
V: TRBV12-3/TRBV12-4
length: 17
CDR3: CASRTRLGSASGTEAFF

J: TRBJ1-2
V: TRBV27
length: 15
CDR3: CASSSRDRTPRGYTF

J: TRBJ2-7
V: TRBV2
length: 13
CDR3: CASNVYGSYEQYF

J: TRBJ2-1
V: TRBV28
length: 14
CDR3: CASSLSIGMGERFF

J: TRBJ1-6
V: TRBV10-3
length: 15
CDR3: CAISGMGGINSPLHF

J: TRBJ2-3
V: TRBV7-2
length: 17
CDR3: CASSWSGGSGGTDTQYF

J: TRBJ2-1
V: TRBV5-1
length: 14
CDR3: CASRTRQGIDEQFF